A single sample is the source of the 29 T cell receptor beta chains below, sequenced in a study of response to subunit inactivated influenza vaccine. TCRdb reprocessed the RT-PCR reads via MiXCR and lists one record per CDR3 protein. The sample consists of fewer than 600,000 distinct CDR3 sequences, approximately 7.8% of them appearing once. The material was PBMCs from blood, obtained about 23 months after vaccination. These receptors all come from a man in his fifties or sixties who received an inactivated influenza vaccine.

This clonotype was seen only a few times. The chain employs TRBV20-1 and TRBJ1-6; the D gene is possibly TRBD1 (5 bases). V was cut by 0 bases and J by 9 bases, with 9 bases left in between. The CDR3 contains 13 residues. In germline, CDR1 is DFQATT, CDR2 SNEGSKA (reference sequence). In DNA form, the CDR3 reads TGCAGTGCTAGAGATGCAGGGTTTTCACCCCTCCACTTT. Translation: CSARDAGFSPLHF.

Only a few counts were recorded for this clonotype. V usage is TRBV20-1 and J usage is TRBJ2-5, with 7 bases lining up with TRBD1. The germline V gene has CDR1 DFQATT and CDR2 SNEGSKA (reference sequence). The ends lost 5 bases at V and 1 base at J; junction bases unmatched: 7. This CDR3 has 14 residues. The CDR3 here is CSAPPGTAQETQYF. The DNA for the CDR3 is TGCAGTGCTCCTCCTGGGACAGCCCAAGAGACCCAGTACTTC.

V is TRBV11-2 and J is TRBJ2-7; D is unresolved. Germline CDR1 reads SGHAT; CDR2 reads FQNNGV. The CDR3 extends over 12 amino acids. With 8 bases removed from V and 0 bases from J, the gap between germline ends came to 8 bases. The CDR3 region has the DNA TGTGCCAGCGCCGGCAACTCCTACGAGCAGTACTTC. This sequence encodes CASAGNSYEQYF.

In this sample, this clonotype turned up a few times. The chain carries TRBV2 and TRBJ1-6; D uncertain. The germline V gene encodes CDR1 SNHLY and CDR2 FYNNEI. This CDR3 is built from 13 residues. Trimming cost V 6 bases and J 5 bases, with 8 bases left between them. CDR3 residues: CASRSENNSPLHF. CDR3 nucleotides: TGTGCCAGCAGGTCCGAGAATAATTCACCCCTCCACTTT.

This clonotype was picked up a small number of times. CDR3 sequence: CASSPTPNPAGTQYF. The CDR3 DNA sequence: TGTGCCAGCAGCCCAACACCCAATCCCGCTGGTACGCAGTATTTT. This chain links TRBV7-8 with TRBJ2-3; D gene ambiguous. The CDR3 is 15 residues long. Germline loops: CDR1 SGHVS, CDR2 FQNEAQ. V lost 5 bases and J 8 bases, leaving 20 bases between the germline ends.

As to this clonotype: A junction boundary mismatches the germline segment, possibly from a read error. This CDR3 is CSVPGQSYGYIF. The CDR3 coding sequence is TGCAGCGTTCCGGGACAGTCCTATGGCTACATCTTC. This chain links TRBV29-1 with TRBJ1-2, with 7 bases identical to TRBD1. CDR1 is SQVTM and CDR2 is ANQGSEA in the germline V gene. The CDR3 sequence is 12 residues long.

In this sample, this clonotype turned up a few times. The genes are TRBV20-1 and TRBJ1-5; D perhaps matches TRBD1 (5 bases). Germline values: CDR1 DFQATT, CDR2 SNEGSKA (reference sequence). The CDR3 runs to 13 residues. Trimming cost V 3 bases and J 4 bases, with 10 bases left between them. CDR3 loop: CSASPGTNQPQHF. CDR3 DNA: TGCAGTGCTAGCCCAGGGACTAATCAGCCCCAGCATTTT.

The rearrangement uses TRBV5-1 and TRBJ2-5; 7 bases are a match to TRBD2. V was pared by 4 bases and J by 4 bases, with 7 bases of the junction left unmatched. The CDR3 runs 14 residues. CDR1 and CDR2 (germline): SGHRS, YFSETQ. The CDR3 bases are TGCGCCAGCAGCCCGGGGACTATGCTAGAGACCCAGTACTTC. Its translation is CASSPGTMLETQYF. The full variable domain, its missing parts supplied by reference TRBV5-1 and TRBJ2-5, is KAGVTQTPRYLIKTRGQQVTLSCSPISGHRSVSWYQQTPGQGLQFLFEYFSETQRNKGNFPGRFSGRQFSNSRSEMNVSTLELGDSALYLCASSPGTMLETQYFGPGTRLLVL.

This clonotype turned up a few times. The chain recombines TRBV20-1 with TRBJ2-7, with D unresolved. Per germline, CDR1 DFQATT and CDR2 SNEGSKA (reference sequence). The CDR3 consists of 16 residues. V was trimmed by 3 bases and J by 0 bases, leaving 18 bases between them. CDR3 nucleotide sequence: TGCAGTGCTAGTGGGCACTTATCGCCTATCTCCTACGAGCAGTACTTC. Translated: CSASGHLSPISYEQYF.

Only a few counts were recorded for this clonotype. The rearrangement links TRBV29-1 to TRBJ2-7; 8 nucleotides align to TRBD2. Germline CDR1 SQVTM, CDR2 ANQGSEA. The junction had 5 bases not matched to a gene; V was cut back by 4 bases and J by 3 bases. This CDR3 contains 13 residues. CDR3 nucleotides: TGCAGCGTTGGATCCGCGGGGGGCTACGAGCAGTACTTC. This translates into CSVGSAGGYEQYF.

This clonotype was observed a handful of times. J is TRBJ2-7 and V is TRBV12-3 or TRBV12-4, with TRBD1 identical over 9 bases. With 8 bases clipped from V and 4 bases from J, the junction kept 3 bases outside the gene matches. The CDR3 runs 12 residues. CDR3 sequence reads: CASGTGWYEQYF. CDR3 sequence (DNA): TGTGCCAGCGGGACAGGGTGGTACGAGCAGTACTTC.

V is TRBV18 and J is TRBJ2-2; a possible D gene is TRBD1 (6 bases). The germline V and J ends were trimmed by 4 bases and 1 base, with 10 bases remaining between them. The CDR3 totals 15 residues. CDR1 and CDR2 (germline): KGHSH, LQKENI. The CDR3 protein is CASSHRDKNTGELFF. The CDR3 nucleotides are TGTGCCAGCTCACACCGGGACAAGAACACCGGGGAGCTGTTTTTT.

This clonotype was picked up a small number of times. The chain has TRBV20-1 and TRBJ2-7, with TRBD1 identical over 8 bases. Germline-derived CDR1 and CDR2 are DFQATT and SNEGSKA (reference sequence). The CDR3 runs 15 residues. Trimming at V came to 0 bases and at J to 4 bases, leaving 8 bases not matched to a gene. The CDR3 DNA reads TGCAGTGCTAGAGATCCCGGACAGGGACTTTACGAGCAGTACTTC. Protein: CSARDPGQGLYEQYF.

This clonotype was counted many times. The chain carries TRBV13 and TRBJ2-1; TRBD2 aligns across 9 bases. V gave up 4 bases and J gave up 3 bases; unmatched junction bases: 10. The CDR3 spans 17 residues. Per the germline V gene, CDR1 is PRHDT and CDR2 is FYEKMQ (reference sequence). CDR3 nucleotides: TGTGCCAGCAGCTCCCGGGGAAGGACTAGCGTCTACAATGAGCAGTTCTTC. Amino acid sequence: CASSSRGRTSVYNEQFF.

This clonotype was counted many times. The rearrangement links TRBV2 to TRBJ2-2; 10 bases map to TRBD2. Germline assignment: CDR1 SNHLY and CDR2 FYNNEI. V trimming: 10 bases; J trimming: 4 bases; junction bases outside the gene matches: 9. The CDR3 totals 15 residues. The CDR3 here is CATTSTSGATGELFF. The CDR3 DNA is TGTGCCACCACGTCTACTAGCGGGGCCACCGGGGAGCTGTTTTTT.

This clonotype has ten or more counts. As DNA, the CDR3 is TGCGCCAGCAGCTTTGCCGGGACTAGTTTGGATGAGCAGTTCTTC. Amino acids: CASSFAGTSLDEQFF. The J gene is TRBJ2-1, the V gene TRBV5-1; 8 bases are shared with TRBD2. The germline gives CDR1 SGHRS, CDR2 YFSETQ. The CDR3 spans 15 residues. Trimming took 2 bases from V and 8 from J; bases not matched to a gene: 9.

This clonotype was found a few times. This chain links TRBV29-1 with TRBJ2-3, with a tentative D call TRBD2 (6 bases). Germline-derived CDR1 and CDR2 are SQVTM and ANQGSEA. The V and J ends lost 4 bases and 4 bases respectively, with 18 bases between them. The CDR3 length is 15 residues. The CDR3 is CSVAVLWERADTQYF. The CDR3 DNA reads TGCAGCGTTGCTGTTTTGTGGGAGCGGGCAGATACGCAGTATTTT.

In its sample, this clonotype was seen a few times. The chain uses TRBV12-3 or TRBV12-4 and TRBJ2-2; unclear D gene. CDR3 length: 14 amino acids. Trimming stripped 2 bases from V and 6 bases from J, with 10 bases between. The CDR3 nucleotides are TGTGCCAGCAGTTTAAGTACTGTTCCCGGGGAGCTGTTTTTT. Protein sequence: CASSLSTVPGELFF.

The chain employs TRBV27 and TRBJ2-7, with 10 bases aligning to TRBD2. Germline CDR1 and CDR2: MNHEY and SMNVEV (reference sequence). After removal of 5 bases from V and 1 base from J, the junction contained 8 bases not matched to a gene. There are 16 residues in the CDR3. CDR3 sequence: CASSPTGLARSYEQYF. The CDR3 bases are TGTGCCAGCAGTCCGACGGGACTAGCGAGATCCTACGAGCAGTACTTC.

The table lists this clonotype with a few counts. V usage is TRBV11-2 and J usage is TRBJ2-7, with 7 bases matching TRBD1. With V trimmed by 5 bases and J by 4 bases, 8 bases remained unmatched. This CDR3 is 14 amino acids long. CDR1 and CDR2 from the germline V gene are SGHAT and FQNNGV. The CDR3: CASSLSRQGYEQYF. As DNA, the CDR3 is TGTGCCAGCAGCCTAAGCCGACAGGGTTACGAGCAGTACTTC.

This clonotype was recorded many times. V and J are TRBV5-1 and TRBJ1-4; the D is unclear. CDR1 SGHRS and CDR2 YFSETQ come from the germline V gene. The CDR3 has 11 residues. V shed 0 bases and J shed 6 bases, with 0 bases lying between them. CDR3: CASSLDEKLFF. For the CDR3, the DNA is TGCGCCAGCAGCTTGGATGAAAAACTGTTTTTT.

This rearrangement joins TRBV30 to TRBJ1-1; D is unresolved. The V end was cut by 6 bases, the J end by 0 bases, with 11 bases between. Germline loops: CDR1 GTSNPN, CDR2 SVGIG (reference sequence). The CDR3 has 13 residues. CDR3 in amino acids: CACRGDMNTEAFF. For the CDR3, the DNA is TGTGCCTGCCGGGGAGATATGAACACTGAAGCTTTCTTT.

This clonotype was observed many times. This chain links TRBV20-1 with TRBJ2-5; D is perhaps TRBD1 (6 bases). CDR3 length: 14 residues. The V end was cut by 2 bases, the J end by 0 bases, with 10 bases between. CDR1 and CDR2 (germline): DFQATT, SNEGSKA (reference sequence). CDR3 DNA: TGCAGTGCTAGAAGTTGGACAGACCAAGAGACCCAGTACTTC. It specifies CSARSWTDQETQYF.

This clonotype was found a few times. The rearrangement links TRBV28 to TRBJ2-4, with TRBD2 as a possible D gene (5 bases). The length of the CDR3 is 14 residues. The germline V and J ends were trimmed by 1 base and 2 bases, with 6 bases remaining between them. The germline CDR1 and CDR2 sequences are MDHEN and SYDVKM. The CDR3 protein is CASSLSGSKNIQYF. DNA of the CDR3: TGTGCCAGCAGTTTATCGGGGTCCAAAAACATTCAGTACTTC. Variable domain in full (rest from reference TRBV28 and TRBJ2-4): DVKVTQSSRYLVKRTGEKVFLECVQDMDHENMFWYRQDPGLGLRLIYFSYDVKMKEKGDIPEGYSVSREKKERFSLILESASTNQTSMYLCASSLSGSKNIQYFGAGTRLSVL.

The chain links TRBV10-3 to TRBJ2-1, with D perhaps matching TRBD2 (7 bases). Germline CDR1 reads ENHRY; CDR2 reads SYGVKD. V lost 11 bases to trimming and J lost 6 bases, with 26 bases between them. The CDR3 length is 16 residues. CDR3 region: CAAGATSSLGGNEQFF. The CDR3 DNA reads as TGTGCCGCGGGCGCGACTAGCTCCTTAGGGGGCAATGAGCAGTTCTTC.

The genes are TRBV9 and TRBJ2-3; D perhaps matches TRBD1 (6 bases). Trimming stripped 4 bases from V and 1 base from J, with 13 bases between. Germline V gene sequence: CDR1 SGDLS, CDR2 YYNGEE. The CDR3 extends over 15 amino acids. As DNA, the CDR3 is TGTGCCAGCAGCTCGGACAGTGCCCGCACAGATACGCAGTATTTT. Protein product: CASSSDSARTDTQYF.

This clonotype was seen at least ten times. The chain has TRBV7-6 and TRBJ2-3; 8 bases align to TRBD2. Trimming took 1 base from V and 2 from J; bases not matched to a gene: 20. CDR1 SGHVS and CDR2 FNYEAQ come from the germline V gene. There are 21 residues in the CDR3. DNA for the CDR3: TGTGCCAGCAGCTTAGAGGATTTAGGGACTAGTATAGTACCACACACAGATACGCAGTATTTT. This codes for CASSLEDLGTSIVPHTDTQYF.

This clonotype appeared a few times. V usage is TRBV9 and J usage is TRBJ2-7; D not resolved. With 0 bases removed from V and 5 bases from J, the gap between germline ends came to 9 bases. Germline V gene lookup returns CDR1 SGDLS and CDR2 YYNGEE. This CDR3 contains 13 residues. CDR3 protein: CASSVAFSNEQYF. The CDR3 bases are TGTGCCAGCAGCGTAGCTTTTTCCAACGAGCAGTACTTC.

This clonotype was detected only a few times. The gene calls are TRBV3-1 and TRBJ2-7; 7 bases match TRBD1. The CDR3 has 15 residues. The V segment lost 0 bases and the J segment 3 bases; nucleotides outside the gene matches: 5. In germline, CDR1 is LGHDT, CDR2 YNNKEL (reference sequence). The DNA for the CDR3 is TGTGCCAGCAGCCAAGAATCCAGGGGGAACTACGAGCAGTACTTC. Translated: CASSQESRGNYEQYF.